The 8 T cell receptor beta chains below all came from one sample that was sequenced in a study of monozygotic twins with inflammatory bowel disease. TCRdb re-called the 5' RACE reads; one entry per CDR3 protein, DNA not given. The sample spans around 450,000 distinct CDR3 sequences; the ten largest clones claim about 2.4%. The sample comprised blood. All receptors come from a human donor with ulcerative colitis or Crohn's disease, or a healthy co-twin of an affected twin (not recorded which).

The V call is TRBV12-3 or TRBV12-4, the J call TRBJ1-1; no DNA is available, so the TRBD1 call from TCRdb remains unchecked. The CDR3 length is 11 residues. CDR3 sequence reads: CASSLTGGAFF.

The gene calls are TRBV9 and TRBJ2-1; TCRdb reports TRBD2, a call that lacks DNA to check it against. This CDR3 has 16 residues. Germline-derived CDR1 and CDR2 are SGDLS and YYNGEE. Here the CDR3 reads CASSVGVAGGPNEQFF. The full variable domain, rest sourced from reference TRBV9 and TRBJ2-1, is DSGVTQTPKHLITATGQRVTLRCSPRSGDLSVYWYQQSLDQGLQFLIQYYNGEERAKGNILERFSAQQFPDLHSELNLSSLELGDSALYFCASSVGVAGGPNEQFFGPGTRLTVL.

The chain joins TRBV28 to TRBJ1-1; TCRdb designates TRBD1, a call that cannot be tested without DNA. The germline V gene encodes CDR1 MDHEN and CDR2 SYDVKM. CDR3 length equals 15 residues. CDR3 in amino acids: CASSSRTGRNTEAFF.

This rearrangement joins TRBV27 to TRBJ2-1; the TRBD1 assignment by TCRdb is unverifiable without DNA. CDR3 size: 16 residues. Germline CDR1 MNHEY, CDR2 SMNVEV (reference sequence). CDR3 protein: CASSSLGQGVSGEQFF.

The chain carries TRBV10-3 and TRBJ2-7; TCRdb's assignment of TRBD1 cannot be checked, as there is no DNA. CDR1 is ENHRY and CDR2 is SYGVKD in the germline V gene. The CDR3 is made up of 12 amino acids. CDR3 in amino acids: CAIQQGAGEQYF.

The J gene is TRBJ1-1, the V gene TRBV2. The CDR3 length is 15 residues. The germline V gene has CDR1 SNHLY and CDR2 FYNNEI. CDR3 region: CASRDLGTMNTEAFF.

The chain is built from TRBV7-2 and TRBJ1-5. CDR1 is SGHTA, CDR2 FQGNSA, per germline. The CDR3 length is 14 residues. The CDR3 here is CASSPAVSNQPQHF.

The CDR3 loop reads CASSLGRHGTQYF. The chain combines TRBV11-2 with TRBJ2-5. From germline, CDR1 is SGHAT and CDR2 FQNNGV. This CDR3 region has 13 residues.